What follows describes a single T cell receptor (beta chain). The source of the sample is a study of blood T cell repertoires in COVID-19. The overall study: Acute-phase and convalescent COVID-19 samples originated in the United States, Italy and Spain. PBMCs, B-cell-depleted T cells, or T cells provided the cDNA or gDNA that made up the material.

How the authors handled the data: Scientists estimated how many nucleated cells there were by amplifying reference gene primers. Sequencing used immunoSEQ multiplex PCR; TCRdb keeps in-frame clones, though not all of them. The D gene and trimming were derived from the DNA, and the V and J assignments and clone size from that table. This table has roughly 80,000 clones, roughly 91% appearing once. CDR1 is KGHSH and CDR2 is LQKENI in the germline V gene. The germline V and J ends were trimmed by 6 bases and 6 bases, with 11 bases remaining between them. CDR3 length: 12 amino acids. The TCR comes from a woman aged 45-65 years in a cohort sampled during active COVID-19. V is TRBV18 and J is TRBJ1-1; D remains unclear. Input material: peripheral blood. The CDR3 is CASSVLGPEAFF. The CDR3 coding sequence is TGTGCCAGCTCGGTTCTAGGCCCTGAAGCTTTCTTT.